Sequencing of this TCR beta chain was carried out in a study of cytomegalovirus exposure and HLA in healthy donors. Study at large: Sequencing of some 190 million T cells in an earlier analysis found about 120 million unique TCR beta sequences.

In its sample, this clone was seen once. Amplification used 60 Vbeta primers and 13 Jbeta primers. Profiling relied on immunoSEQ multiplex PCR, and the TCRdb table lists in-frame clones only, not all of them. The profile shows more than 90,000 clones, about 80% of them singletons. The CDR3 contains 15 residues. The J segment lost 5 bases and the V segment lost 3 bases, leaving 9 bases of the junction unmatched. The V gene's germline CDR1 is SNHLY and CDR2 FYNNEI. The sample taken for sequencing was PBMCs. This receptor was obtained from a man aged 50 to 60 in good health and CMV-seropositive. The chain employs TRBV2 and TRBJ2-7; TRBD2 matches 8 bases. The CDR3 loop reads CASSDQRGTLNEQYF. CDR3 nucleotide sequence: TGTGCCAGCAGTGATCAGCGGGGGACCTTAAACGAGCAGTACTTC.